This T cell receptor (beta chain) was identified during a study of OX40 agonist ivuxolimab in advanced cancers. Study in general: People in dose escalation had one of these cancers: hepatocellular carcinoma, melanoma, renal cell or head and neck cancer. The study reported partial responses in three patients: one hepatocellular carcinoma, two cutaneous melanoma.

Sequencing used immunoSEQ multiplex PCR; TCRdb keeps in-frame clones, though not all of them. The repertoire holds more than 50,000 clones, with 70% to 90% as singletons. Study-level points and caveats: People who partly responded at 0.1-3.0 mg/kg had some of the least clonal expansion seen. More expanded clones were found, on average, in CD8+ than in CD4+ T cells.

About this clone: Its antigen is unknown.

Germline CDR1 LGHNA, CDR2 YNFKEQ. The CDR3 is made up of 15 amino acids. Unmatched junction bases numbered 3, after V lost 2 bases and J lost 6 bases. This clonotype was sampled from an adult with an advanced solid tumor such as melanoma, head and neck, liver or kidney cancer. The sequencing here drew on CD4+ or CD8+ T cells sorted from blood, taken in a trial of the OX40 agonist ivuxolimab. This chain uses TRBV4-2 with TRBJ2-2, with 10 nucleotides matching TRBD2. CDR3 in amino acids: CASSQQRGGPGELFF. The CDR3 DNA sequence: TGTGCCAGCAGCCAACAGCGGGGGGGCCCCGGGGAGCTGTTTTTT.